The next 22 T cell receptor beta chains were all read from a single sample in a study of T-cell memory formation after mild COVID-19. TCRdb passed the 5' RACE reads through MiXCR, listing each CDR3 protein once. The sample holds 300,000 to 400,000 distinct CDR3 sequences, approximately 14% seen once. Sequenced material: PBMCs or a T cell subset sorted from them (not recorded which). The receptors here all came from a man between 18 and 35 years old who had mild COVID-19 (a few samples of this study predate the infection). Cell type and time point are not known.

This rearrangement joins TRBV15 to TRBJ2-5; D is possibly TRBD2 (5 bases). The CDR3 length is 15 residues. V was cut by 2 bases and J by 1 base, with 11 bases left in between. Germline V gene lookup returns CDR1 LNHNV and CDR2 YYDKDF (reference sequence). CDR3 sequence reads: CATSRPGGGQETQYF. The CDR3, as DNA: TGTGCCACCAGCAGACCCGGAGGAGGCCAAGAGACCCAGTACTTC.

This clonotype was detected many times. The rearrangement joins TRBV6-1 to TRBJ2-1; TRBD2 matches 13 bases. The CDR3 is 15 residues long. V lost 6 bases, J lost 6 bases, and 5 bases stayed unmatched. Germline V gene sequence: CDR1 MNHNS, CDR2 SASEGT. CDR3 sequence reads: CASSPTSGGANEQFF. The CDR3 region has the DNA TGTGCCAGCAGCCCTACTAGCGGGGGGGCCAATGAGCAGTTCTTC.

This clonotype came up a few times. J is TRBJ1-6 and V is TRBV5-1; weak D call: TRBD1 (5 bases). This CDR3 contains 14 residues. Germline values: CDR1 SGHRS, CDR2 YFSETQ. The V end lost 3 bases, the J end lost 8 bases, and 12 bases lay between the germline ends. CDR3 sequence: CASSSGTVDSPLHF. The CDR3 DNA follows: TGCGCCAGCAGCTCCGGGACCGTAGATTCACCCCTCCACTTT.

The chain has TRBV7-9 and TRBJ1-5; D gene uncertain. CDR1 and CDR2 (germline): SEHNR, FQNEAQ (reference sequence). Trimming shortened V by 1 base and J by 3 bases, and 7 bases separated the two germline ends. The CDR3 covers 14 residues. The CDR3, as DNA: TGTGCCAGCAGCTTAGTAGGTCCCAATCAGCCCCAGCATTTT. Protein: CASSLVGPNQPQHF. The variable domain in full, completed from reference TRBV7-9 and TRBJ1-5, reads DTGVSQNPRHKITKRGQNVTFRCDPISEHNRLYWYRQTLGQGPEFLTYFQNEAQLEKSRLLSDRFSAERPKGSFSTLEIQRTEQGDSAMYLCASSLVGPNQPQHFGDGTRLSIL.

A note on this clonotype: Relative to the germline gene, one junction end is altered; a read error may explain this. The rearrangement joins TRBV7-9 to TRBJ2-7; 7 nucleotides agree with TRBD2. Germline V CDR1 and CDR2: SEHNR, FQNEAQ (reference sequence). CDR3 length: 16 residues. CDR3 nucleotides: TGTGCCATCAGCCAGCTCGGGGGGATGCTTTCGGGGGAGCAGTACTTC. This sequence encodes CAISQLGGMLSGEQYF. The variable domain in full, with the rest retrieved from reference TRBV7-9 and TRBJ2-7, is DTGVSQNPRHKITKRGQNVTFRCDPISEHNRLYWYRQTLGQGPEFLTYFQNEAQLEKSRLLSDRFSAERPKGSFSTLEIQRTEQGDSAMYLCAISQLGGMLSGEQYFGPGTRLTVT.

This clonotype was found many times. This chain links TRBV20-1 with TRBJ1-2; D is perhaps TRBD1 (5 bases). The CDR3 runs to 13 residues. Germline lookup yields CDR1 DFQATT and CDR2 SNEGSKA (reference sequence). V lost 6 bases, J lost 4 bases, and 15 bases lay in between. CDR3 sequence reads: CSAGRQSFYGYTF. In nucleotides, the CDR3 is TGCAGTGCAGGACGACAGTCCTTCTATGGCTACACCTTC.

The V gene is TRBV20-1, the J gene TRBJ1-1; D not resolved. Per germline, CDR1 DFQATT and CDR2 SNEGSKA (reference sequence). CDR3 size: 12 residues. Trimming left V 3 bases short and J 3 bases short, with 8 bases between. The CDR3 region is CSASLRDTEAFF. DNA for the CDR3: TGCAGTGCTAGTCTGCGAGACACTGAAGCTTTCTTT.

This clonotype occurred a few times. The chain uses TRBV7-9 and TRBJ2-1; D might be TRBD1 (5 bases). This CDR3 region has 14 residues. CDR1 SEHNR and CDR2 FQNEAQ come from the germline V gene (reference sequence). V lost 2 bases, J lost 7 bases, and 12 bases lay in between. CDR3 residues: CASSLKGFRNEQFF. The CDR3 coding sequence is TGTGCCAGCAGCTTAAAGGGGTTTCGGAATGAGCAGTTCTTC.

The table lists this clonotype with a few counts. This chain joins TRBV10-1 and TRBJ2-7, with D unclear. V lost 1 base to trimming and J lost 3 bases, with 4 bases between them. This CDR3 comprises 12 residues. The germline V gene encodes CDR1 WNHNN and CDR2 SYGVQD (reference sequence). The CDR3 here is CASSEYFYEQYF. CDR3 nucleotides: TGCGCCAGCAGTGAGTATTTCTACGAGCAGTACTTC.

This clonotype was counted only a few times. CDR3 DNA sequence: TGCAGCGTTGAGGCTCAGGACTACGAGCAGTACTTC. This translates into CSVEAQDYEQYF. The rearrangement uses TRBV29-1 and TRBJ2-7; D uncertain. The CDR3 is made up of 12 amino acids. Germline lookup yields CDR1 SQVTM and CDR2 ANQGSEA. Trimming pared 3 bases from V and 3 bases from J, leaving 9 bases between.

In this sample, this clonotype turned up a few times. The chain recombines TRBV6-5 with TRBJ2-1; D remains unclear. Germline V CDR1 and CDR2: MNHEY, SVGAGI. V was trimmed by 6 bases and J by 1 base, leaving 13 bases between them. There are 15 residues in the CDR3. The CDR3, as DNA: TGTGCCAGCAGCCGAATACCCGGGTCCTACAATGAGCAGTTCTTC. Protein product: CASSRIPGSYNEQFF.

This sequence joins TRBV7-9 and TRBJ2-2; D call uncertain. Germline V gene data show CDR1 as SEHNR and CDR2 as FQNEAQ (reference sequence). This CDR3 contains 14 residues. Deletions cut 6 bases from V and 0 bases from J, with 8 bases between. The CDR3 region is CASRQTTNTGELFF. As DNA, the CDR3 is TGTGCCAGCAGACAAACTACGAACACCGGGGAGCTGTTTTTT.

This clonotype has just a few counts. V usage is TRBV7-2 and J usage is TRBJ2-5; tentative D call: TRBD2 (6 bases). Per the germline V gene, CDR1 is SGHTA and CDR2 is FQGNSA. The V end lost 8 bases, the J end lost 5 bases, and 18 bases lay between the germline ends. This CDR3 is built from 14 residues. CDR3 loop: CASQPRGARETQYF. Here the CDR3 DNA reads TGTGCCAGCCAACCGCGGGGAGCGCGCGAGACCCAGTACTTC.

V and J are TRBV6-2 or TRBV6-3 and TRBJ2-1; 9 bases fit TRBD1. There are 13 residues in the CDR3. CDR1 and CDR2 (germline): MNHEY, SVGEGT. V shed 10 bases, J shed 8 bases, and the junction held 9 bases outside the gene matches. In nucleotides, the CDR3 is TGTGCCACCCGCGAACAGGGGGCGGATGAGCAGTTCTTC. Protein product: CATREQGADEQFF.

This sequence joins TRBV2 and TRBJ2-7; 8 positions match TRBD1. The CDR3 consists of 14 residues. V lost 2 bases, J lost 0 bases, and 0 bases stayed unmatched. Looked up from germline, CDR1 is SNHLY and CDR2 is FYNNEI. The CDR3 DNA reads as TGTGCCAGCAGTGAACAGGGGGCCTCCTACGAGCAGTACTTC. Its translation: CASSEQGASYEQYF.

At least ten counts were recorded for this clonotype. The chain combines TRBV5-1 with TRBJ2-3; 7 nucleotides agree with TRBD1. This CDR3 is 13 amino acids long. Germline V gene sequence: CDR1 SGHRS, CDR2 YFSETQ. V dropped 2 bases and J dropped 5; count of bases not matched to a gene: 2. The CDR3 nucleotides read TGCGCCAGCAGCTTTTACAGGGGAGATACGCAGTATTTT. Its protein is CASSFYRGDTQYF.

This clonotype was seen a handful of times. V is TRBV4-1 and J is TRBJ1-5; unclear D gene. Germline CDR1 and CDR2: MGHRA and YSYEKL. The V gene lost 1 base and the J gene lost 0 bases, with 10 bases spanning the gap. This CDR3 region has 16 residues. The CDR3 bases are TGCGCCAGCAGCCAAGGCGGAGGATTTAGCAATCAGCCCCAGCATTTT. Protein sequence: CASSQGGGFSNQPQHF.

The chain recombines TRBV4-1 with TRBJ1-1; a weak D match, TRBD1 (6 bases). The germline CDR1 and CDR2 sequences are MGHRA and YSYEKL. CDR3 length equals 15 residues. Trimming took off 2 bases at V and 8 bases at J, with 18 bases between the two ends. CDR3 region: CASSQPITGLAEAFF. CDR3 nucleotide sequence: TGCGCCAGCAGCCAACCGATCACAGGGTTAGCCGAAGCTTTCTTT.

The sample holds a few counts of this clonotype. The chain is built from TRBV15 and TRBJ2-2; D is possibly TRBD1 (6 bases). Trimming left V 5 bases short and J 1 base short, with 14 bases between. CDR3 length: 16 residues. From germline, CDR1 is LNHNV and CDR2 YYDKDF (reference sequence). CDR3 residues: CATSSLTGLNTGELFF. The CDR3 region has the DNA TGTGCCACCAGCTCATTGACAGGTTTGAACACCGGGGAGCTGTTTTTT.

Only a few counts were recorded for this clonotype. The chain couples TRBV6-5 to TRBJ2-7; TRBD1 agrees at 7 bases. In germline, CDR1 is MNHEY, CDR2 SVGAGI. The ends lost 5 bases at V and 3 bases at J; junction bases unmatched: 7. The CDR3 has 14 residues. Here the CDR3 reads CASSPGAGGYEQYV. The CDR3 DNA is TGTGCCAGCAGTCCTGGGGCAGGGGGCTACGAGCAGTACGTC.

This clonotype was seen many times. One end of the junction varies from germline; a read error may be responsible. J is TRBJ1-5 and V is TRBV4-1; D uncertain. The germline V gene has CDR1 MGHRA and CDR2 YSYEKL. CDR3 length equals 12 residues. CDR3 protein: CASSQVGQPQHF. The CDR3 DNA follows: TGTGCCAGCAGCCAAGTTGGTCAGCCCCAGCATTTT.

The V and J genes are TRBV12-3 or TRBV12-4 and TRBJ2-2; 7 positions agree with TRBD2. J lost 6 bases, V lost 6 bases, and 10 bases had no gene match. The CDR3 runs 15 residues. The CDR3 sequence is CASSYGGTISGELFF. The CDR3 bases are TGTGCCAGCAGCTACGGGGGGACTATCTCCGGGGAGCTGTTTTTT.